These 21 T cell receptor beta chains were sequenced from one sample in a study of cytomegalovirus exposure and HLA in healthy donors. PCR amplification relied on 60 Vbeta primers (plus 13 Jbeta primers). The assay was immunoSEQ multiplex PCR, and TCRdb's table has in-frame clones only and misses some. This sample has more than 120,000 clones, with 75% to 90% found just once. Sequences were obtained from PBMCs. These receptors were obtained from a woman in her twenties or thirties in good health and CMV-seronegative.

CDR3 loop: CSVARDRGNEQYF. In DNA form, the CDR3 reads TGCAGCGTCGCACGGGACAGGGGGAACGAGCAGTACTTC. The gene calls are TRBV29-1 and TRBJ2-7; 11 bases fit TRBD1. The V segment lost 6 bases and the J segment 5 bases; nucleotides outside the gene matches: 6. CDR3 length equals 13 residues. The germline gives CDR1 SQVTM, CDR2 ANQGSEA.

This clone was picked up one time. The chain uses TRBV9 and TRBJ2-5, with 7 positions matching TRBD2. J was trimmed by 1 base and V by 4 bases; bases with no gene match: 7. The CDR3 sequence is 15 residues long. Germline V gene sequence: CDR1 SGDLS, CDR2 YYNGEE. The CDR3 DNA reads TGTGCCAGCAGCCCCTTGGGGAGGGTCCAAGAGACCCAGTACTTC. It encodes CASSPLGRVQETQYF.

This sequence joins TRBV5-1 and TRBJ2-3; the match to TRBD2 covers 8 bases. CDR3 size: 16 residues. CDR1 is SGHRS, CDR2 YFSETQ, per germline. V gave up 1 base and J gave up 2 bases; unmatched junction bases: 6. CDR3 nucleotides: TGCGCCAGCAGCTTGAGTCCGGGGGGGGACACAGATACGCAGTATTTT. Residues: CASSLSPGGDTDTQYF.

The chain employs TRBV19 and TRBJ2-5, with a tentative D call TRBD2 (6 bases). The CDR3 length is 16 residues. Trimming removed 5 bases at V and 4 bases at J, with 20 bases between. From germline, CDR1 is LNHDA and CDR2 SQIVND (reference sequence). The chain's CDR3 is CASSVGTLRFGETQYF. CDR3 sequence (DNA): TGTGCCAGTAGTGTCGGGACTCTACGATTCGGAGAGACCCAGTACTTC.

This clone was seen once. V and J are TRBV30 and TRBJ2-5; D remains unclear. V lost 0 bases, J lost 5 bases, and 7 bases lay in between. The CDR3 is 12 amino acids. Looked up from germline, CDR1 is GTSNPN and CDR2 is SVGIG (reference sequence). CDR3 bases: TGTGCCTGGAGTGTATTTCGGGAGACCCAGTACTTC. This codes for CAWSVFRETQYF.

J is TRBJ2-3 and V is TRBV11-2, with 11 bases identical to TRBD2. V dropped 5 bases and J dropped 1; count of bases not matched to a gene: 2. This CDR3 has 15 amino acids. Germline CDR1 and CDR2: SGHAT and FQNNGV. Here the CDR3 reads CASSTSGGRTDTQYF. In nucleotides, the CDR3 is TGTGCCAGCAGCACTAGCGGGGGCCGCACAGATACGCAGTATTTT.

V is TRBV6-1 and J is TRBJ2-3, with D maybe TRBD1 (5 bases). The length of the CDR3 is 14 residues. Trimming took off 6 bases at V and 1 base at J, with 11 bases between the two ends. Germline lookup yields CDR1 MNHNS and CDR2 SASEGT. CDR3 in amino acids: CASRKTVRTDTQYF. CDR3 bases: TGTGCCAGCAGAAAGACAGTGCGCACAGATACGCAGTATTTT.

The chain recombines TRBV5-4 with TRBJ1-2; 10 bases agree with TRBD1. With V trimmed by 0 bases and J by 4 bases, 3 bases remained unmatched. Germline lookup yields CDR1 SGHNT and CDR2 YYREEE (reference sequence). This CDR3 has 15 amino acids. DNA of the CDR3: TGTGCCAGCAGCTTGGGACAGGGGGCAGTCTATGGCTACACCTTC. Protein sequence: CASSLGQGAVYGYTF. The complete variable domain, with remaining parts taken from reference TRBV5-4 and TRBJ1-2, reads ETGVTQSPTHLIKTRGQQVTLRCSSQSGHNTVSWYQQALGQGPQFIFQYYREEENGRGNFPPRFSGLQFPNYSSELNVNALELDDSALYLCASSLGQGAVYGYTFGSGTRLTVV.

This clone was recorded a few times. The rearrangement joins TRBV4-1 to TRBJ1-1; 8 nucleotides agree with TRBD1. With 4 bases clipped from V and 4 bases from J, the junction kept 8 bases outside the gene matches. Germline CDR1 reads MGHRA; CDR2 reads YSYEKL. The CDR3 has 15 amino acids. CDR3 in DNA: TGCGCCAGCAGCCGCACGACAGGGGTTTTCACTGAAGCTTTCTTT. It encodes CASSRTTGVFTEAFF.

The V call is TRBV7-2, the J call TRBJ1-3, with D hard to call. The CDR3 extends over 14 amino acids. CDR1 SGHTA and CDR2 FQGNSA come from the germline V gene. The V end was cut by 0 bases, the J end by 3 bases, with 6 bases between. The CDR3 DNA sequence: TGTGCCAGCAGCTTAGCATCCGGTGGAAACACCATATATTTT. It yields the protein CASSLASGGNTIYF.

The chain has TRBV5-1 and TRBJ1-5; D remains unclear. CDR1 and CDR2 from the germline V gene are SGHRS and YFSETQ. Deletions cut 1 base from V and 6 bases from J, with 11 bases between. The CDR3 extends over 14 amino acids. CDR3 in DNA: TGCGCCAGCAGCTTGACGAGCTTCACTCAGCCCCAGCATTTT. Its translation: CASSLTSFTQPQHF.

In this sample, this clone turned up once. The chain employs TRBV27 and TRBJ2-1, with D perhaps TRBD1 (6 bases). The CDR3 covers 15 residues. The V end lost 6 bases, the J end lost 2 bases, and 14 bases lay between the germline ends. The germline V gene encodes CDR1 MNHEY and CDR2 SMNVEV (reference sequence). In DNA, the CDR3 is TGTGCCAGCAGAGGACAGATTAGTACCTACAATGAGCAGTTCTTC. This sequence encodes CASRGQISTYNEQFF.

CDR3 in amino acids: CASSAGQVTYEQYF. CDR3 bases: TGTGCCAGCAGCGCAGGACAGGTAACCTACGAGCAGTACTTC. J is TRBJ2-5 and V is TRBV7-2, with TRBD1 identical over 7 bases. The J call could be wrong; TRBJ2-7 is a better fit for the DNA end. Germline CDR1 SGHTA, CDR2 FQGNSA. This CDR3 is built from 14 residues.

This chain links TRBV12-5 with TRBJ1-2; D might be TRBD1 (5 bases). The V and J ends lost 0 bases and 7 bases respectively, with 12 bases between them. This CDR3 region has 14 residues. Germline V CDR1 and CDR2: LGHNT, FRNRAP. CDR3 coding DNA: TGTGCTAGTGGTTTGGTTTCAGGAAGGGGTGGCTACACCTTC. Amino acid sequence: CASGLVSGRGGYTF.

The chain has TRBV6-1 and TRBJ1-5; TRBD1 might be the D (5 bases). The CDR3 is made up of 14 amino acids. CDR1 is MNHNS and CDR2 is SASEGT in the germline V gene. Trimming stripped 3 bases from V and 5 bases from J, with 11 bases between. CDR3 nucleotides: TGTGCCAGCAGTGAGGACACTTTTCATCAGCCCCAGCATTTT. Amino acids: CASSEDTFHQPQHF.

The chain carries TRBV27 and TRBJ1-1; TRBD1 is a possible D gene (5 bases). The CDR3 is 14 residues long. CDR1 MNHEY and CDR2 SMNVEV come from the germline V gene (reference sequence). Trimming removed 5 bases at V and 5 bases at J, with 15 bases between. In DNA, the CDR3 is TGTGCCAGCAGTAGGGACGGGGGAAGGACTGAAGCTTTCTTT. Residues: CASSRDGGRTEAFF.

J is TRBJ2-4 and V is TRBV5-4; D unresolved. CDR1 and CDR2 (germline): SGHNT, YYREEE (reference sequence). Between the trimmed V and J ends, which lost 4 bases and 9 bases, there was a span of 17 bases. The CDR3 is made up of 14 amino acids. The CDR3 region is CASSVEASRSIQYF. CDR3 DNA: TGTGCCAGCAGCGTAGAGGCTTCCCGGAGCATTCAGTACTTC.

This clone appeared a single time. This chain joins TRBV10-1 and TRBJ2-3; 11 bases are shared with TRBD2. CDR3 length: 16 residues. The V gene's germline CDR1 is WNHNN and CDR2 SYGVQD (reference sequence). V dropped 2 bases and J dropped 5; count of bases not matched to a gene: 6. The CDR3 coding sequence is TGCGCCAGCAGTGAGGGTAGCGGGGGGGCCGGAGATACGCAGTATTTT. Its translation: CASSEGSGGAGDTQYF.

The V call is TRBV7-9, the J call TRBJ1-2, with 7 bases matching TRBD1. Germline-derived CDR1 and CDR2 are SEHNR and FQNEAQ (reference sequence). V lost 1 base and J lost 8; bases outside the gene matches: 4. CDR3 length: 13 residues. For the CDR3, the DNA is TGTGCCAGCAGCTTAGGAGGGGGCGAAGGCTACACCTTC. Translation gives CASSLGGGEGYTF.

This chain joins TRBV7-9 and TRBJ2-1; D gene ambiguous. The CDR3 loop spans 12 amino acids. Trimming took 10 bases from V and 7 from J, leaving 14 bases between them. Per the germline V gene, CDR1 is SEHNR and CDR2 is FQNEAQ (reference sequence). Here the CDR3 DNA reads TGTGCCACGGGTCCTGAGAGGAATGAGCAGTTCTTC. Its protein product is CATGPERNEQFF.

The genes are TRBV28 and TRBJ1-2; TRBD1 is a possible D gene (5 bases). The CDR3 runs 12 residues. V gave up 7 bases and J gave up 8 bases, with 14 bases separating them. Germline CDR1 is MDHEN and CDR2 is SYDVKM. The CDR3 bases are TGTGCCAGCACAGGGTACTCTAAGGGCTACACCTTC. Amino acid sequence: CASTGYSKGYTF.